The 8 T cell receptor beta chains below all came from one sample that was sequenced in a study of T-cell reconstitution after alpha-beta-depleted transplantation in children. Researchers prepared the TCRbeta library using unique molecular identifiers, the study reports. MiXCR was run by TCRdb on the PCR reads, yielding one entry per CDR3 protein. Counted here are around 680,000 distinct CDR3 sequences, over 15% occurring once; the ten biggest clones make up under 1.2%. The material was PBMCs from the stem cell graft donor, obtained from the stem cell graft. The receptors were gathered from a human donor who donated a stem cell graft to a child with acute myeloid leukemia.

This clonotype appeared a few times. The V gene is TRBV20-1, the J gene TRBJ2-2; D may be TRBD1 or TRBD2 (5 bases each). Trimming took off 0 bases at V and 1 base at J, with 12 bases between the two ends. This CDR3 is built from 16 residues. CDR1 and CDR2 (germline): DFQATT, SNEGSKA (reference sequence). CDR3 in amino acids: CSARDPGRWNTGELFF. The CDR3, as DNA: TGCAGTGCTAGAGATCCGGGACGTTGGAACACCGGGGAGCTGTTTTTT.

The gene calls are TRBV5-1 and TRBJ1-1; 7 positions agree with TRBD1. The germline CDR1 and CDR2 sequences are SGHRS and YFSETQ. V shed 0 bases, J shed 1 base, and the junction held 3 bases outside the gene matches. This CDR3 region has 15 residues. The CDR3 reads CASSLAGTENTEAFF. DNA for the CDR3: TGCGCCAGCAGCTTGGCCGGGACAGAGAACACTGAAGCTTTCTTT.

There are many counts of this clonotype. The genes are TRBV29-1 and TRBJ2-1, with 7 bases matching TRBD1. The CDR3 spans 13 residues. With 5 bases clipped from V and 6 bases from J, the junction kept 7 bases outside the gene matches. The germline gives CDR1 SQVTM, CDR2 ANQGSEA. Here the CDR3 DNA reads TGCAGCGTTTGGGACAGTACGCGCAATGAGCAGTTCTTC. Translation: CSVWDSTRNEQFF.

This clonotype came up a few times. The chain couples TRBV6-2 or TRBV6-3 to TRBJ1-1, with unresolved D. Germline-derived CDR1 and CDR2 are MNHEY and SVGEGT. The V and J ends lost 1 base and 2 bases respectively, with 11 bases between them. This CDR3 region has 15 residues. CDR3 protein: CASSYYGSINTEAFF. CDR3 DNA: TGTGCCAGCAGTTACTACGGCTCCATCAACACTGAAGCTTTCTTT.

This clonotype occurred many times. The chain carries TRBV6-1 and TRBJ2-2, with TRBD1 matching over 10 bases. Losses at the gene ends were 4 bases for V and 2 bases for J; bases not matched to a gene: 4. The CDR3 has 16 amino acids. Looked up from germline, CDR1 is MNHNS and CDR2 is SASEGT. The CDR3 reads CASSGDRGRNTGELFF. DNA for the CDR3: TGTGCCAGCAGTGGTGACAGGGGGCGAAACACCGGGGAGCTGTTTTTT.

There are a few counts of this clonotype. This chain joins TRBV7-2 and TRBJ1-5; 7 nucleotides match TRBD1. This CDR3 region has 17 residues. Germline CDR1 is SGHTA and CDR2 is FQGNSA. Trimming removed 5 bases from V and 4 bases from J; junction bases left unmatched: 14. The CDR3 DNA reads as TGTGCCAGCAGCGCCCTGACAGGGCTGGTGGGGAATCAGCCCCAGCATTTT. This sequence encodes CASSALTGLVGNQPQHF.

This clonotype was seen a handful of times. The chain uses TRBV20-1 and TRBJ2-7; D not certain. V gave up 0 bases and J gave up 3 bases, with 24 bases separating them. Per the germline V gene, CDR1 is DFQATT and CDR2 is SNEGSKA (reference sequence). The CDR3 has 18 residues. The CDR3 sequence: CSARDSKDGVTPNYEQYF. As DNA, the CDR3 is TGCAGTGCTAGAGATTCAAAAGATGGGGTGACGCCAAACTACGAGCAGTACTTC.

A note on this clonotype: One base away lies a much larger clone, so this may be a sequencing read error. The CDR3 is CASSARGNTEAFF. The CDR3 DNA sequence: TGTGCCAGCAGCGCGAGGGGGAACACTGAAGCTTTCTTT. This chain connects TRBV7-8 to TRBJ1-1; tentative D call: TRBD1 (5 bases). This CDR3 is built from 13 residues. V gave up 5 bases and J gave up 1 base, with 8 bases separating them. CDR1 is SGHVS and CDR2 is FQNEAQ in the germline V gene.